Shown below are 2 T cell receptor beta chains from a single sample sequenced in a study of cytomegalovirus exposure and HLA in healthy donors. Vbeta (60) and Jbeta (13) primers were used in the PCR. TCRdb's copy holds only in-frame clones and misses some; the assay was immunoSEQ multiplex PCR. The top ten clones hold roughly 0.71% of a sample with hundreds of thousands of clones, 75% to 90% of them seen once. Input material: PBMCs. These receptors all come from a boy aged 2 to 10 in good health and CMV-seronegative.

The chain has TRBV9 and TRBJ2-1; 7 positions match TRBD2. The CDR3 is made up of 16 amino acids. Germline assignment: CDR1 SGDLS and CDR2 YYNGEE. V was clipped by 0 bases and J by 6 bases; unmatched bases: 9. The CDR3 DNA follows: TGTGCCAGCAGCGTAGAGGCTAGCGGACCCAGCAATGAGCAGTTCTTC. Translating gives CASSVEASGPSNEQFF. Variable domain in full (rest from reference TRBV9 and TRBJ2-1): DSGVTQTPKHLITATGQRVTLRCSPRSGDLSVYWYQQSLDQGLQFLIQYYNGEERAKGNILERFSAQQFPDLHSELNLSSLELGDSALYFCASSVEASGPSNEQFFGPGTRLTVL.

This chain connects TRBV18 to TRBJ2-7, with 7 bases lining up with TRBD1. The trim removed 5 bases at V and 3 bases at J, leaving 7 bases unmatched. The CDR3 has 14 amino acids. In germline, CDR1 is KGHSH, CDR2 LQKENI. The CDR3 spells CASSTTGPIYEQYF. In DNA, the CDR3 is TGTGCCAGCTCAACGACAGGGCCCATCTACGAGCAGTACTTC.